This TCR beta chain was identified in a study of shared clonotypes between healthy human individuals. Only in-frame clones appear in the TCRdb table, and some are missing; sequencing was by immunoSEQ multiplex PCR. The table lists under 2,500,000 clones, approximately 94% of them singletons. The CDR3 length is 14 residues. Germline CDR1 is SGHRS and CDR2 is YFSETQ. J gave up 4 bases and V 5 bases, and 5 bases lay outside the gene matches. The specimen sequenced was naive CD4+ T cells sorted from blood. Subset specified: CD45RA+ positively selected. This receptor was taken from a young man in good health. The rearrangement links TRBV5-1 to TRBJ2-3, with 9 nucleotides matching TRBD2. The CDR3 bases are TGCGCCAGCAGAGTAGCGGGGGATTCAGATACGCAGTATTTT. Protein product: CASRVAGDSDTQYF.